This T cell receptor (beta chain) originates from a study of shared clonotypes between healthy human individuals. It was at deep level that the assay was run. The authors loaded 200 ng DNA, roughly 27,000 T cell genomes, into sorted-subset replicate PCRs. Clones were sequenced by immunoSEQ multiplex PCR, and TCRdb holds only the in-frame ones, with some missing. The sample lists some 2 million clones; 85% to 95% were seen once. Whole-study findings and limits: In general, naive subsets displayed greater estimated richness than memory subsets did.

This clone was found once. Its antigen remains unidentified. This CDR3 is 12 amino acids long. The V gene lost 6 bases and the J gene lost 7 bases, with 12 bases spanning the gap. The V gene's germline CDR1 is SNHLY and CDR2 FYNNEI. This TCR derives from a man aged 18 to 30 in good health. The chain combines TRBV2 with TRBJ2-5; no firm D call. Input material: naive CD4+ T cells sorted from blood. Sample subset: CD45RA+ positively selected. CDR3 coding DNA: TGTGCCAGCAGAGACCCACTTGGGACCCAGTACTTC. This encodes CASRDPLGTQYF.